The following is a T cell receptor beta chain sequence with its context. Its target is unknown. After removal of 8 bases from V and 2 bases from J, the junction contained 9 bases not matched to a gene. Germline CDR1 and CDR2: MNHEY and SMNVEV (reference sequence). CDR3 length equals 15 residues. The PCR was carried out with 60 Vbeta primers and 13 Jbeta primers. In the source study's methods: It was a later analysis that counted roughly 80 million unique TCR beta chains, of which some 12 million were shared. Libraries were prepared by immunoSEQ multiplex PCR; TCRdb keeps only in-frame clonotypes and omits some of them. The V and J calls and clone size are taken from that table; D and trimming were inferred from the DNA. The data contain 150,000 to 200,000 clones, roughly 86% of them singletons. This specimen belongs to a study of cytomegalovirus exposure and HLA in healthy donors. Findings and limits, study-wide: Immune exposure was documented only through CMV serostatus. Some highly shared sequence variants likely arose as a pipeline artifact. TCR beta chains numbering some 150 were designated cytomegalovirus-associated.

The chain combines TRBV27 with TRBJ1-3; TRBD1 matches at 7 bases. The TCR was taken from a girl between 5 and 17 years old in good health and CMV-seropositive. What was sequenced was PBMCs. In DNA, the CDR3 is TGTGCCAGCTCACCAGGGGGAATCGCTGGAAACACCATATATTTT. Amino acids: CASSPGGIAGNTIYF.